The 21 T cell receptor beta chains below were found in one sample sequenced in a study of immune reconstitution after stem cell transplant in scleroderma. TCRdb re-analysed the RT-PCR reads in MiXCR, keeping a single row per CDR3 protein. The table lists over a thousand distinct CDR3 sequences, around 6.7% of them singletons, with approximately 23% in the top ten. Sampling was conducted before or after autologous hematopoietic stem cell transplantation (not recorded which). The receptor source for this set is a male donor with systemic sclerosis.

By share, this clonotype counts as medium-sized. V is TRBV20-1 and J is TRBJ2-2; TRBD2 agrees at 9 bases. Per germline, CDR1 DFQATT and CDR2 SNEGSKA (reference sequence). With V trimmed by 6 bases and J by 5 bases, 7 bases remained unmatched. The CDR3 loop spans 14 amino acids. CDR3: CSAIGGGATGELFF. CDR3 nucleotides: TGCAGTGCCATTGGCGGGGGGGCTACCGGGGAGCTGTTTTTT.

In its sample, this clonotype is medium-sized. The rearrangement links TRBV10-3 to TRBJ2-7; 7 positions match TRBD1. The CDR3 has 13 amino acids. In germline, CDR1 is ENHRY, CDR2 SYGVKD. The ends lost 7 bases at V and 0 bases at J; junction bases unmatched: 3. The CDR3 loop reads CAIKGASSYEQYF. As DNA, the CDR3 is TGTGCCATCAAGGGGGCCAGCTCCTACGAGCAGTACTTC.

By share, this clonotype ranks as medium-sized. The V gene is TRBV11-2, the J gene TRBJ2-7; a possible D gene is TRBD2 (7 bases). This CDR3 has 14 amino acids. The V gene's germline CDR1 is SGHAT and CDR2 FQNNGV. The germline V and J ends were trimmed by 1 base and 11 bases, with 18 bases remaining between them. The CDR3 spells CASSLVAGAYLEYF. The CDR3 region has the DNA TGTGCCAGCAGCTTAGTTGCGGGGGCCTACTTGGAGTACTTC.

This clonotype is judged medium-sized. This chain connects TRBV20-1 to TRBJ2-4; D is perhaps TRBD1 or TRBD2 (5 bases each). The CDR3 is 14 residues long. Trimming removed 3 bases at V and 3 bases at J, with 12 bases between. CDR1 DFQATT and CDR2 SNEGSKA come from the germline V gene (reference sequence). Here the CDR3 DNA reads TGCAGTGCTAGTGAGGGGCCAAGCAAAAACATTCAGTACTTC. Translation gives CSASEGPSKNIQYF.

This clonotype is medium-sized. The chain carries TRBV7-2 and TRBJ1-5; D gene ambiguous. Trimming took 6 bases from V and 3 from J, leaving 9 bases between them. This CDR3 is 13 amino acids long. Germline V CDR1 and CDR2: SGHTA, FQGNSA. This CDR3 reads CASSSEVNQPQHF. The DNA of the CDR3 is TGTGCCAGCAGTTCTGAGGTCAATCAGCCCCAGCATTTT.

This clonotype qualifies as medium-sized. The CDR3 spells CASSERGGTLDGYTF. The CDR3 DNA follows: TGCGCCAGCAGTGAGAGGGGGGGCACCTTAGATGGCTACACCTTC. The chain uses TRBV10-2 and TRBJ1-2; tentative D call: TRBD1 (6 bases). In germline, CDR1 is WSHSY, CDR2 SAAADI. Deletions cut 2 bases from V and 6 bases from J, with 16 bases between. The CDR3 runs to 15 residues.

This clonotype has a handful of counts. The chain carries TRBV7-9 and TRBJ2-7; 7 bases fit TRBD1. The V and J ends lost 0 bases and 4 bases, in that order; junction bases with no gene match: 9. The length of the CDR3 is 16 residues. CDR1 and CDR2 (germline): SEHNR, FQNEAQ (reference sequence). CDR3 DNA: TGTGCCAGCAGCTTAGCGCTGGGGGCAGGGGGATACGAGCAGTACTTC. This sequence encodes CASSLALGAGGYEQYF.

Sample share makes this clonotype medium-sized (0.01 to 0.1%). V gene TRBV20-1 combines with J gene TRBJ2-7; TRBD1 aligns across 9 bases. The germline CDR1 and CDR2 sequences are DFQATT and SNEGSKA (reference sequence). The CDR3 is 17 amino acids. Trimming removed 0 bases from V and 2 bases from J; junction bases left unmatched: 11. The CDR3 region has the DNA TGCAGTGCTAGAGATCTGGGACAGGGAGTGGTTACCTACGAGCAGTACTTC. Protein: CSARDLGQGVVTYEQYF.

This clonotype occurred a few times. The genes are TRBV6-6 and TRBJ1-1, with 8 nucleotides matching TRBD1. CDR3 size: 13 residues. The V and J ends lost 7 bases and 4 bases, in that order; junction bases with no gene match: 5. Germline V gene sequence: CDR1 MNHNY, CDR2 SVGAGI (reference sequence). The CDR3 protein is CASTKTGVTEAFF. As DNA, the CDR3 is TGTGCCAGCACCAAGACAGGGGTCACTGAAGCTTTCTTT.

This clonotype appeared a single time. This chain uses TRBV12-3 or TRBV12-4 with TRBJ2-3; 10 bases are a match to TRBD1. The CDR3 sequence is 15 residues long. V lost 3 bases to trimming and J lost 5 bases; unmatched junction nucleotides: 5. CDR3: CASSLRTGGVDTQYF. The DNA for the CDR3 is TGTGCCAGCAGTTTGAGGACAGGGGGTGTAGATACGCAGTATTTT.

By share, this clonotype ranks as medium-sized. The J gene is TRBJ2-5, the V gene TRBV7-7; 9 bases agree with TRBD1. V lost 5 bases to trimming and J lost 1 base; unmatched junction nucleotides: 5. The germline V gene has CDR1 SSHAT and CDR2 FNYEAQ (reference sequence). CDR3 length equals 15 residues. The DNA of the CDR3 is TGTGCCAGCAGCCCAGGGACAGGGAGCCAAGAGACCCAGTACTTC. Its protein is CASSPGTGSQETQYF.

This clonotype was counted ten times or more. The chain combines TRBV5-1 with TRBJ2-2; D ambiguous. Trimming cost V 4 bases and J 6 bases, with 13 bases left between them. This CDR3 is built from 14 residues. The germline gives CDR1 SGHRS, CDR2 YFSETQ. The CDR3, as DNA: TGCGCCAGCAGCCCCACATTTGAGGCCGGGGAGCTGTTTTTT. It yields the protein CASSPTFEAGELFF.

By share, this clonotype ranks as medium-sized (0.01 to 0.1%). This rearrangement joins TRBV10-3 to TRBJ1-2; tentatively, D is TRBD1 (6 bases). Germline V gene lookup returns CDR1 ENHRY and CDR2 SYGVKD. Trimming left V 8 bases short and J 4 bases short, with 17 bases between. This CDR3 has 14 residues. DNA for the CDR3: TGTGCCATCCGTCGACGGGGGGCTAGCTATGGCTACACCTTC. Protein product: CAIRRRGASYGYTF.

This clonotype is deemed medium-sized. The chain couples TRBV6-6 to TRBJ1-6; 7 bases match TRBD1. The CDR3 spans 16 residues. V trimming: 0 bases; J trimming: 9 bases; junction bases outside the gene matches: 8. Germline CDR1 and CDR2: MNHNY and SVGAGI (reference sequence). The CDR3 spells CASSYSGETGFSPLHF. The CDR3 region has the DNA TGTGCCAGCAGTTACTCGGGTGAGACAGGGTTTTCACCCCTCCACTTT.

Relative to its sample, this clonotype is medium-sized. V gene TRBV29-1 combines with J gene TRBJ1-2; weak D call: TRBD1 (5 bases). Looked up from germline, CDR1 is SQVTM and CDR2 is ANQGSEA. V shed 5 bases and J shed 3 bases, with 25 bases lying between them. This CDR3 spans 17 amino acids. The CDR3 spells CSVPSTLSGAIDYGYTF. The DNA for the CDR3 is TGCAGCGTTCCATCCACCCTCTCCGGGGCGATTGACTATGGCTACACCTTC.

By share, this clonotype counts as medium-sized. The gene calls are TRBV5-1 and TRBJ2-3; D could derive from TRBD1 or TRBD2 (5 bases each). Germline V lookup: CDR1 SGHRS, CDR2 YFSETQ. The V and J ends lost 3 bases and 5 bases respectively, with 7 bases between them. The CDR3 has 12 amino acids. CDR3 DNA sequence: TGCGCCAGCAGCTGGGACGGAGATACGCAGTATTTT. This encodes CASSWDGDTQYF.

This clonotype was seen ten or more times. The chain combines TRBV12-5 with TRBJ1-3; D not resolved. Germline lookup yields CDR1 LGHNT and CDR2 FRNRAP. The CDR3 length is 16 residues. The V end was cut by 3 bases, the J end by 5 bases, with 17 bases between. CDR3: CASGFHNWTGRNTIYF. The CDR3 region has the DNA TGTGCTAGTGGTTTCCACAACTGGACGGGTCGAAACACCATATATTTT.

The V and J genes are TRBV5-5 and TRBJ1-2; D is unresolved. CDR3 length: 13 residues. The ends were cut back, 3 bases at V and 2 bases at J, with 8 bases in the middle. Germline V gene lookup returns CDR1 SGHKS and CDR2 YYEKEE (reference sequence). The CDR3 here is CASSSDGNYGYTF. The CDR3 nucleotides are TGTGCCAGCAGCTCGGACGGCAACTATGGCTACACCTTC.

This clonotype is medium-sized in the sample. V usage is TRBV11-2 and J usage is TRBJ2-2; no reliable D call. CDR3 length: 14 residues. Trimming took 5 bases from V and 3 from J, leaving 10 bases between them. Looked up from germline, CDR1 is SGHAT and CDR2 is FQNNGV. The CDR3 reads CASSQTPYTGELFF. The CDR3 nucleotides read TGTGCCAGCAGCCAAACTCCCTACACCGGGGAGCTGTTTTTT.

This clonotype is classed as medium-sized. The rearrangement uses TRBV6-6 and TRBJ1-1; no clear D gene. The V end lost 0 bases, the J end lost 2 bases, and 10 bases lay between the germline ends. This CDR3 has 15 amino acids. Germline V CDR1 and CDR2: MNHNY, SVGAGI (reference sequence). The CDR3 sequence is CASSYSMTVNTEAFF. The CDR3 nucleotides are TGTGCCAGCAGTTACTCGATGACGGTTAACACTGAAGCTTTCTTT.

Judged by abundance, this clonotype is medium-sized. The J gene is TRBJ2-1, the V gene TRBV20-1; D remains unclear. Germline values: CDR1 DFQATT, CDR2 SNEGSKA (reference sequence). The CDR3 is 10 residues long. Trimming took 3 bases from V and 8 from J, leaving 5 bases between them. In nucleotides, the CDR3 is TGCAGTGCTAGCGGGTATGAGCAGTTCTTC. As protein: CSASGYEQFF.